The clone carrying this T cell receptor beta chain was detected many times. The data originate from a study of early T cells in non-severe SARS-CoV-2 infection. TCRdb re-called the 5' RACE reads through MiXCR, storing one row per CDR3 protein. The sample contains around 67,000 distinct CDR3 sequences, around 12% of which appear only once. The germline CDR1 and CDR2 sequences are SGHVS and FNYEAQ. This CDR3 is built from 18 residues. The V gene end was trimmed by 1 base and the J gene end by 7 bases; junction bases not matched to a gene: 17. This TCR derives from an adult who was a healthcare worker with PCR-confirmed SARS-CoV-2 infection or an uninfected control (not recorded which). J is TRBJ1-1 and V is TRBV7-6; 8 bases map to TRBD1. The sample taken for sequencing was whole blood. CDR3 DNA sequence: TGTGCCAGCAGCTTAGAGGGGTCGGGACAGGCTCCGAACGGTGAAGCTTTCTTT. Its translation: CASSLEGSGQAPNGEAFF.